This T cell receptor (beta chain) was sequenced for a study of blood T cell repertoires in COVID-19. Turning to the study itself: Acute-phase and convalescent COVID-19 samples originated in the United States, Italy and Spain.

Per the study methods: Reference gene primer amplification in the assay estimated nucleated cell counts. Libraries were prepared by immunoSEQ multiplex PCR; TCRdb keeps only in-frame clonotypes and omits some of them. Clone size and V and J calls were adopted from that table, with D and trimming inferred from the DNA. The top ten hold approximately 4.1% of the sample, which has under 400,000 clones, approximately 89% seen once. Those enrolled in Seattle joined during active infection and were followed longitudinally afterward. Trimming shortened V by 5 bases and J by 0 bases, and 7 bases separated the two germline ends. The CDR3 loop spans 13 amino acids.

The chain is built from TRBV12-3 or TRBV12-4 and TRBJ1-1, with TRBD1 as a possible D gene (5 bases). Sequencing used peripheral blood. The source of this sequence is a woman aged 55-70 years with COVID-19, enrolled during active disease. CDR3 in DNA: TGTGCCAGCAGTACGACAGTGAACACTGAAGCTTTCTTT. Protein sequence: CASSTTVNTEAFF.